The 5 T cell receptor beta chains reported below all come from one sample, sequenced in a study of response to subunit inactivated influenza vaccine. MiXCR, run by TCRdb on the RT-PCR reads, gives a single entry per CDR3 protein. The sample records some 500,000 distinct CDR3 sequences, 16% being singletons. The sequences come from CD4+ T cells sorted from PBMCs, collected around 25 months after vaccination. These receptors all stem from a man between 50 and 69 years old who received an inactivated influenza vaccine.

This clonotype has just a few counts. The rearrangement links TRBV20-1 to TRBJ2-7, with TRBD2 identical over 14 bases. V dropped 6 bases and J dropped 0; count of bases not matched to a gene: 4. The V gene's germline CDR1 is DFQATT and CDR2 SNEGSKA (reference sequence). The CDR3 consists of 15 residues. The CDR3 spells CSAGTSGGFSYEQYF. As DNA, the CDR3 is TGCAGTGCCGGGACTAGCGGGGGATTCTCCTACGAGCAGTACTTC.

This clonotype came up many times. V is TRBV3-1 and J is TRBJ2-2, with TRBD2 matching 7 bases. Trimming took 1 base from V and 3 from J; bases not matched to a gene: 5. The CDR3 covers 16 residues. Germline V gene sequence: CDR1 LGHDT, CDR2 YNNKEL (reference sequence). CDR3 nucleotide sequence: TGTGCCAGCAGCCAAGGAGAGCGGGGTCACACCGGGGAGCTGTTTTTT. Translation gives CASSQGERGHTGELFF. Filled out from reference TRBV3-1 and TRBJ2-2, the complete variable domain reads DTAVSQTPKYLVTQMGNDKSIKCEQNLGHDTMYWYKQDSKKFLKIMFSYNNKELIINETVPNRFSPKSPDKAHLNLHINSLELGDSAVYFCASSQGERGHTGELFFGEGSRLTVL.

This clonotype appeared many times. This chain connects TRBV5-1 to TRBJ2-7; 9 nucleotides line up with TRBD1. Per the germline V gene, CDR1 is SGHRS and CDR2 is YFSETQ. The CDR3 spans 18 residues. V lost 4 bases and J lost 0; bases outside the gene matches: 14. DNA of the CDR3: TGCGCCAGCAGCCTATATCCGGGACAGGGAGCGGCCTCCTACGAGCAGTACTTC. Protein product: CASSLYPGQGAASYEQYF.

This sequence joins TRBV10-3 and TRBJ2-2, with D possibly TRBD2 on 6 matching bases. The CDR3 has 15 residues. Trimming pared 0 bases from V and 4 bases from J, leaving 9 bases between. Germline V gene sequence: CDR1 ENHRY, CDR2 SYGVKD. The CDR3 is CAISESGGSTGELFF. CDR3 sequence (DNA): TGTGCCATCAGTGAGTCCGGAGGGTCCACCGGGGAGCTGTTTTTT.

This clonotype was recorded at least ten times. Given a much more abundant clone one base away, this may be a read error. V and J are TRBV4-1 and TRBJ1-6; possibly TRBD1 for D (6 bases). V dropped 0 bases and J dropped 9 bases, with 21 bases sitting between them. The germline V gene has CDR1 MGHRA and CDR2 YSYEKL. This CDR3 spans 18 amino acids. The CDR3 DNA is TGCGCCAGCAGCCAAGACCCCCCTCAACAGGGATTCAGTTCACCCCTCCACTTT. Protein product: CASSQDPPQQGFSSPLHF.